This TCR beta chain appears in the sequencing data of a study of cytomegalovirus exposure and HLA in healthy donors (dated by TCRdb to 2016 to 2017). For the study in its entirety: An earlier analysis of some 600 of the donors reported 250 to 350 Gb of sequence data and 117 million unique TCR beta sequences obtained from around 190 million T cells. Donor age, sex, ethnicity and CMV serostatus were compiled alongside the repertoire data. Around 320 gigabases of sequencing data and 80 million or so unique TCR sequences were included in an early release covering about 700 HLA-typed donors. Rather than drawing on any new phenotypic data, the later analysis identified candidate immune exposures from TCR beta sequences and the way those sequences occurred across donors. The aim of the study was to test whether cataloging public T cell receptors could identify signatures of past pathogen exposure. All discovery cohort repertoires had been generated using a single sequencing platform. Among roughly 400 genotyped donors of the cohort, an average of around 250,000 unique TCR beta nucleotide sequences was sequenced per donor, of which 15% to 20% were non-productive. Typing coverage varied by locus: roughly 620-630 donors for A, B, C, DRB1 and DQB1; roughly 520 for DQA1; more than 600 for DPA1; 450 to 480 for DPB1. An earlier analysis of about 600 of the donors used high-throughput TCR beta sequencing to judge whether each TCR beta V gene segment behaved as functional or pseudogenic. In a later analysis, previously published TCR beta repertoires from 600 to 850 donors were re-analyzed and high-resolution HLA genotyping was added so that TCR occurrence patterns could be studied. A later genetic analysis used genome-wide SNP genotypes for 398 of the 666 donors, treating that subset as a discovery cohort. HLA typing covered class I and class II loci at four-digit resolution. Along with the 666-subject first cohort, a separate validation cohort of over a hundred different subjects was used. The study combined high-throughput TCR immunosequencing, statistical association of individual TCRs with disease status, and machine learning to predict cytomegalovirus infection status. Using immunosequencing, the study profiled T cell repertoires from approximately 700 subjects and related those repertoires to cytomegalovirus serostatus. Of the roughly 390 genotyped donors, over 80% were placed in the genetic ancestry cluster associated with self-reported Caucasian donors. Roughly 5 DR-DQ haplotypes were handled as single units for association and clustering, since linkage in the cohort was strong.

Germline trimming amounts to 1 base on V and 1 base on J, with 6 as the count of junction bases outside the gene matches. CDR1 and CDR2 (LGHNA, YSLEER) derive from the germline V gene. The CDR3 sequence holds 16 residues, the cysteine and phenylalanine included. Solely the CDR3 DNA is kept, with 48 bases framed from the first base. For this clone: What antigen it recognizes has not been identified. The record has no base qualities; no much larger clone is one base away.

In total, roughly 710 healthy bone marrow donors made up the cohort. At the time of sampling, all cohort members were nominally healthy, though unrecorded immune exposures were likely present. The donor tested CMV seronegative and was one of the 352 seronegative cohort members. Each donor provided a peripheral blood sample, and peripheral blood mononuclear cells were used for TCR beta sequencing. Genomic DNA was extracted from the blood cell samples with the Qiagen DNeasy Blood Extraction Kit. Libraries were built with the immunoSEQ multiplex PCR assay. The multiplex PCR relied on a mix of 60 forward primers for TCR Vbeta segments and 13 reverse primers for TCR Jbeta segments. The CDR3 region of rearranged TCR beta genes was amplified from genomic DNA with a multiplex PCR assay. On the Illumina HiSeq System, the amplified TCR beta libraries were sequenced as 87-base-pair reads. The original methods were these. A later analysis tallied around 87 million unique TCR beta chains across the 666 repertoires, and some 10 million of those chains were shared by two or more donors. A nearest-neighbor algorithm error-corrected the raw reads and collapsed the reads into unique sequences, merging closely related sequences to remove PCR and sequencing errors. V, D and J gene segments were assigned by aligning CDR3 sequences to IMGT reference sequences. For a sequence to be retained, a match of at least six nucleotides to both a V gene segment and a J gene segment was required. A rearrangement was called productive if the CDR3 had no stop codons and remained in frame with V and J, and every other rearrangement was called non-productive. CDR3 was defined according to IMGT convention as the region running from the second conserved V-encoded cysteine to the conserved J-encoded phenylalanine. In an earlier analysis of some 550 of the donors, sequences lacking an unambiguous match to a single V gene segment were excluded. In an earlier analysis of several hundred of the donors, a V segment was called functional when productive rearrangements were above 56.7%, and segregating when the standard deviation between donors exceeded 5%. A statistical classification framework was built to diagnose cytomegalovirus status from the catalog of TCR beta chain sequences. In a later analysis, TCR nucleotide sequences were compared against IMGT/GENE-DB human TR gene sequences so that V and J genes could be assigned. Using the TCRdist pipeline, a later analysis assigned CDR3 sequences along with most-parsimonious VDJ recombination scenarios. In a later analysis, each TCR beta chain was defined by its CDR3 amino acid sequence together with its V-gene family, and reads without a unique V-gene family were excluded. A later analysis removed 450 to 600 highly shared, low-generation-probability nucleotide sequences to deal with suspected cross-contamination and a sequencing artifact. For each public chain, a later analysis derived a clonal expansion index from normalized ranks of inferred template counts within each repertoire. In a later analysis, generation probabilities were computed with a VDJ recombination model fitted to out-of-frame rearrangements, and the resulting probabilities were checked against IGoR. In a later analysis, TCR-TCR, TCR-HLA and TCR-CMV co-occurrence was scored with hypergeometric tests, and a repertoire-size bias correction was applied to TCR pairs. To estimate false discovery rates, a later analysis permuted the HLA or CMV assignments 20 times. A later analysis grouped co-occurring TCRs with DBSCAN, adding TCRdist sequence similarity when clustering within HLA-allele-positive subsets. Co-occurrence clustering excluded repertoires with fewer than 30,000 or more than 120,000 public chains, plus five with anomalous nucleotide sharing. What TCRdb holds here is the immuneACCESS table cut down to in-frame rearrangements. Part of the clones is not present; checked against another copy, under half of the missing clones reflect an unresolved V gene, and the others are unexplained. The V and J calls and clone size come from that table; D and trimming were worked out from the DNA. The sample table lists roughly 130,000 clones, 79% of them with a count of one. The ten most abundant clones make up about 2% of the sample.

Broad study findings and their caveats: In a later analysis, HLA-associated TCR beta chains were found to be more clonally expanded and to have lower generation probabilities than equally common non-associated chains. A further reported finding was that TCR beta sequences accurately predicted the HLA-A and HLA-B alleles for most subjects in the first cohort. Because HLA typing was unavailable for some donors at each locus, only the typed subset was used in association tests. It was suggested by the authors that the approach could potentially be generalized to other disease states and immunological phenotypes. Most TCR sequences were seen in very few donors, while some public TCRs were found in many individuals. When HLA alleles, especially DR and DQ, strongly co-occurred, TCR associations were difficult to assign to individual alleles. Cytomegalovirus status was reported to be diagnosed by the classifier with high specificity and sensitivity in both the original and validation cohorts. A later analysis found that TCR association rates varied across HLA loci, with DRB1 alleles showing the most associated TCRs and HLA-C alleles the fewest. A group of highly shared sequence variants was considered likely to be a technical artifact of the sequencing pipeline. According to a later analysis, parvovirus B19, influenza, CMV and Epstein-Barr virus appeared linked to several top co-occurrence clusters. This cohort had only TCR beta chains sequenced, and the lack of alpha or paired-chain data limited which features could be detected. Some IMGT-functional V segments, including TRBV6-2 and TRBV6-3, could not be told apart with the 87-base-pair reads, so those segments were excluded. Because counts were too low, about 18 rarely observed V segments, including chromosome 9 orphons, were excluded from the earlier analysis of some 540 of the donors. Correlated functional status among segregating V segments might reflect linkage disequilibrium, but an unknown experimental factor could not be ruled out. Most CMV-associated TCR beta chains appeared to be HLA-restricted in a later analysis, and the HLA associations seemed to be driven largely by CMV exposure. In a later genetic analysis, fewer N-insertions in productive TCRs were reported among donors in an Asian-associated ancestry cluster than the approximately 670-donor mean. Three of the identified cytomegalovirus-associated TCR beta chains were confirmed in vitro to be specific for cytomegalovirus antigens. Roughly uniform sequencing depth across donors was assumed in presence/absence analyses, although this assumption may not hold. The study gave a list of roughly 150 TCR beta chains associated with cytomegalovirus. Specific HLA alleles were associated with 18,000 or so TCR beta sequences at a false discovery rate of 0.05 in a later analysis. In an earlier analysis of several hundred of the donors, most TCR beta V segments were observed in productive rearrangements about 87% or about 30% of the time, broadly matching IMGT annotations. A later genetic analysis associated a missense DCLRE1C variant with V-gene and J-gene trimming of TCR beta chains, and an independent cohort replicated the association. For the cohort, immune exposure information was limited to CMV serostatus.

Sequencing was performed on PBMCs. The chain was built from TRBV4-3 and TRBJ1-1; TRBD1 fits 7 bases in the junction. This clonotype was sampled from a man between 18 and 35 years old in good health and CMV-seronegative. The CDR3 has the sequence CASSQVAGGWNTEAFF. The nucleotide sequence reads as follows: TGCGCCAGCAGCCAAGTCGCAGGGGGGTGGAACACTGAAGCTTTCTTT.